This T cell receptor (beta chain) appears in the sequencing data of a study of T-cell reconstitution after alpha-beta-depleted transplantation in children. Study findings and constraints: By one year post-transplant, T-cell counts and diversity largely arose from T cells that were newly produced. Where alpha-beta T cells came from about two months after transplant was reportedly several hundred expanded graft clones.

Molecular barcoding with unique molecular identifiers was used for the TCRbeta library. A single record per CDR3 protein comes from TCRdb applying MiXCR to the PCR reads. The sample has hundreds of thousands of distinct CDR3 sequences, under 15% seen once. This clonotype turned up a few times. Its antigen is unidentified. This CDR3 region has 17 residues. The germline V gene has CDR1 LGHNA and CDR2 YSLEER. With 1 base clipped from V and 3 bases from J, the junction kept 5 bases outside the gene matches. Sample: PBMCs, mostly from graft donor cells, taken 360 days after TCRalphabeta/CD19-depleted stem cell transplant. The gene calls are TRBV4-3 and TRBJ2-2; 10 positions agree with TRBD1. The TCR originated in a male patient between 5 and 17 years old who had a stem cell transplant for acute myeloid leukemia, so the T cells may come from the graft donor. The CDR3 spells CASSQGGTGAYTGELFF. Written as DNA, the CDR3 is TGCGCCAGCAGCCAAGGCGGGACAGGGGCGTACACCGGGGAGCTGTTTTTT.